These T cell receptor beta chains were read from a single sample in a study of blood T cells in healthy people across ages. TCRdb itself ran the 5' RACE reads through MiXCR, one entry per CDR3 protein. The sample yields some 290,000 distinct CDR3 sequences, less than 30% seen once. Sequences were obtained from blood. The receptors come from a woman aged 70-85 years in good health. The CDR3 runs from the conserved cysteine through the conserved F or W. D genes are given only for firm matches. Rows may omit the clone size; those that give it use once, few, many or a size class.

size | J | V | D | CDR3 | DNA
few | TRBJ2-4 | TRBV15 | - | CATSREEGPIQYF | TGTGCCACCAGCAGAGAAGAGGGGCCTATTCAGTACTTC
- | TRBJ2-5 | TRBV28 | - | CASSSQPGTQYF | TGTGCCAGCAGTTCCCAGCCGGGGACCCAGTACTTC
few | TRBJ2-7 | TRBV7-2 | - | CASSLSILPPSGKSYEQYF | TGTGCCAGCAGCCTCTCGATCCTACCCCCGAGCGGCAAATCCTACGAGCAGTACTTC
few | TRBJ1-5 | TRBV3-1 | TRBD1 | CASSQDQSQGANQPQHF | TGTGCCAGCAGCCAAGATCAGTCACAGGGGGCGAATCAGCCCCAGCATTTT
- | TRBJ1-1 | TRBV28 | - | CATAGQSMNTEAFF | TGTGCCACCGCTGGTCAGTCAATGAACACTGAAGCTTTCTTT
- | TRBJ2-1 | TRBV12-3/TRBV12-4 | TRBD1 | CASSSYSGQGSEQFF | TGTGCCAGCAGTTCTTACTCGGGACAGGGCAGTGAGCAGTTCTTC
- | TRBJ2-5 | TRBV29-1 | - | CSVDGTLNEQYF | TGCAGCGTAGATGGGACCCTCAATGAGCAGTACTTC
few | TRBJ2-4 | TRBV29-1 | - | CSVEDGRPGLAKNIQYF | TGCAGCGTTGAAGATGGACGGCCAGGGCTAGCCAAAAACATTCAGTACTTC
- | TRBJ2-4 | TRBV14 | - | CASYPNRAKNIQYF | TGTGCCAGCTACCCGAACAGGGCCAAAAACATTCAGTACTTC
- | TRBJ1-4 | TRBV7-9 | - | CASSSTQGRRQEKLFF | TGTGCCAGCAGCTCAACTCAGGGCCGACGGCAGGAAAAACTGTTTTTT
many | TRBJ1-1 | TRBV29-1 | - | CSARPTGNTEAFF | TGCAGCGCCCGCCCTACAGGGAACACTGAAGCTTTCTTT
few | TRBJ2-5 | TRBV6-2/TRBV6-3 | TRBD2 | CASSWGPSGSPAETQYF | TGTGCCAGCAGTTGGGGTCCGAGCGGGAGCCCTGCAGAGACCCAGTACTTC
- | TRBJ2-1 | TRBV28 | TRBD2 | CASSPTGTSFEQFF | TGTGCCAGCAGTCCCACCGGGACTAGCTTTGAGCAGTTCTTC
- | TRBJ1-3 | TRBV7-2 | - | CASSPQAGGGNTIYF | TGTGCCAGCAGCCCCCAGGCGGGCGGTGGAAACACCATATATTTT
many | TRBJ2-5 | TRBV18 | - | CASSPPSGRETQYF | TGTGCCAGCTCACCACCGTCCGGGCGCGAAACCCAGTACTTC
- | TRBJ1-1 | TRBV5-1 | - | CASSLAGMDTEAFF | TGCGCCAGCAGCTTGGCAGGGATGGACACTGAAGCTTTCTTT
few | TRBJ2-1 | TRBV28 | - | CASKQGIEQFF | TGTGCCAGCAAACAAGGCATTGAGCAGTTCTTC
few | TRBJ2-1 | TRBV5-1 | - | CASSPSAGGSSYNEQFF | TGCGCCAGCAGCCCCAGTGCTGGGGGAAGCTCCTACAATGAGCAGTTCTTC
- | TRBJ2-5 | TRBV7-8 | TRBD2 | CASSPRLAGEETQYF | TGTGCCAGCAGCCCCCGCTTAGCGGGAGAAGAGACCCAGTACTTC
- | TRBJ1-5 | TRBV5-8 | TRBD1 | CASSNGQGMDQPQHF | TGTGCCAGCAGCAACGGACAGGGGATGGATCAGCCCCAGCATTTT
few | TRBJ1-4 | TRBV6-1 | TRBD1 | CASSESRGRGNEKLFF | TGTGCCAGCAGTGAATCCCGCGGCAGGGGGAATGAAAAACTGTTTTTT
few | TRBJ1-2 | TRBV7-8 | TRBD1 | CASSLRTGGGYGYTF | TGTGCCAGCAGCTTAAGAACAGGGGGCGGCTATGGCTACACCTTC
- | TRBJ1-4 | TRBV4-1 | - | CASSLSQGYQEKLFF | TGCGCCAGCAGCCTTTCACAGGGCTATCAGGAAAAACTGTTTTTT
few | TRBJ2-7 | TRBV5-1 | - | CASSLDEQYF | TGCGCCAGCAGCTTGGACGAGCAGTACTTC
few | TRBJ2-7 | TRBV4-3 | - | CASSQVGGYEQYF | TGCGCCAGCAGCCAAGTCGGGGGCTACGAGCAGTACTTC
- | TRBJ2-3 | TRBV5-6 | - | CATTKVELSTDTQYF | TGTGCCACCACGAAGGTAGAGTTAAGCACAGATACGCAGTATTTT
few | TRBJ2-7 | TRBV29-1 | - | CSVELVNEQYF | TGCAGCGTTGAGCTAGTTAACGAGCAGTACTTC
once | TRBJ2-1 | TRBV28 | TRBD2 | CASSFLAGVNNEQFF | TGTGCCAGCAGCTTTCTAGCGGGAGTTAACAATGAGCAGTTCTTC
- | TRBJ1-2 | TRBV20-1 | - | CSARADVYGYTF | TGCAGTGCTAGAGCAGATGTCTATGGCTACACCTTC
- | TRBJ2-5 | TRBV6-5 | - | CASSYFGTQYF | TGTGCCAGCAGTTACTTTGGGACCCAGTACTTC
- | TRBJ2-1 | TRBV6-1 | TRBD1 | CASTSMGRGTGGTEQFF | TGTGCCAGCACCTCAATGGGGAGGGGGACAGGGGGCACTGAGCAGTTCTTC
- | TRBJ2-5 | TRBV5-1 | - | CASSLADGGMETQYF | TGCGCCAGCAGCTTGGCCGACGGGGGAATGGAGACCCAGTACTTC
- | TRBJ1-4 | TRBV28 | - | CASGHLNEKLFF | TGTGCCTCGGGACATCTAAATGAAAAACTGTTTTTT
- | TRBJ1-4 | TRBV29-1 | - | CSTREGNEKLFF | TGCAGCACCAGGGAGGGGAATGAAAAACTGTTTTTT
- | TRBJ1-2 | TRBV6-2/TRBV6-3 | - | CASSYLDRLYGYTF | TGTGCCAGCAGTTACCTCGACCGGCTCTATGGCTACACCTTC
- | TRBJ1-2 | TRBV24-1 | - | CATSDGAAGTYGYTF | TGTGCCACCAGTGATGGAGCGGCAGGAACCTATGGCTACACCTTC
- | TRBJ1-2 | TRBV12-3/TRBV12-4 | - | CASSYGLHGYTF | TGTGCCAGCAGTTATGGGTTACACGGCTACACCTTC
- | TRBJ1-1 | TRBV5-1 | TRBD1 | CASTIQGDTEAFF | TGCGCCAGCACCATACAGGGGGACACTGAAGCTTTCTTT
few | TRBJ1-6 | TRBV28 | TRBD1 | CASNRGQVSPLHF | TGTGCCAGCAACAGGGGGCAGGTTTCACCCCTCCACTTT
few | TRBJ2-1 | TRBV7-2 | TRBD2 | CASSLQIGTSGEQFF | TGTGCCAGCAGCTTGCAAATTGGGACTAGCGGTGAGCAGTTCTTC
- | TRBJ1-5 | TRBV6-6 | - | CASSYGDLRQPQHF | TGTGCCAGCAGTTATGGGGACTTACGGCAGCCCCAGCATTTT
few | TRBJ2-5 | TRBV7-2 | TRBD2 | CASSSGGTSVWETQYF | TGTGCCAGCAGCTCGGGGGGGACTAGCGTTTGGGAGACCCAGTACTTC
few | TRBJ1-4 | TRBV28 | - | CASSWVETRQKLFF | TGTGCCAGCAGTTGGGTCGAGACCCGGCAAAAACTGTTTTTT
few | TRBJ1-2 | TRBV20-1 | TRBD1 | CSAILLKAGGNDGYTF | TGCAGTGCTATACTTCTTAAGGCAGGGGGGAATGATGGCTACACCTTC
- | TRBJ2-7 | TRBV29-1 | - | CSVEYGKEYF | TGCAGCGTTGAATATGGGAAGGAGTACTTC